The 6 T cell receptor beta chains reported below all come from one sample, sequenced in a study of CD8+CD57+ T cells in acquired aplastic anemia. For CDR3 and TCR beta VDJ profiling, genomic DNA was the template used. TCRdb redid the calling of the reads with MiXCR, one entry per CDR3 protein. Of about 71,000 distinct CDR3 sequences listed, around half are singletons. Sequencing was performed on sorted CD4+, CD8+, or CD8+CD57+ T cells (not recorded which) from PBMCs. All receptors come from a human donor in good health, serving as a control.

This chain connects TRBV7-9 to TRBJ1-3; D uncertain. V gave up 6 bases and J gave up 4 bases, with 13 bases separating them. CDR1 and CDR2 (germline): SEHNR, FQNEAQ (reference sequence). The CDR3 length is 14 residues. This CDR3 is CASSFGVSGNTIYF. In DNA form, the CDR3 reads TGTGCCAGCAGTTTCGGGGTTTCGGGAAACACCATATATTTT. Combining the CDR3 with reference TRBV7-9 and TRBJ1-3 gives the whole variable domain DTGVSQNPRHKITKRGQNVTFRCDPISEHNRLYWYRQTLGQGPEFLTYFQNEAQLEKSRLLSDRFSAERPKGSFSTLEIQRTEQGDSAMYLCASSFGVSGNTIYFGEGSWLTVV.

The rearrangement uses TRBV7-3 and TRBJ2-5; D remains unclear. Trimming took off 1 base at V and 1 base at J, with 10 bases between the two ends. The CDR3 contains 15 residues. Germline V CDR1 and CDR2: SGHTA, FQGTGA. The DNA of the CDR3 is TGTGCCAGCAGCTTAATGGTCGGGCCCCAAGAGACCCAGTACTTC. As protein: CASSLMVGPQETQYF. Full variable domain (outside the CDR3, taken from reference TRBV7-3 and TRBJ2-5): GAGVSQTPSNKVTEKGKYVELRCDPISGHTALYWYRQSLGQGPEFLIYFQGTGAADDSGLPNDRFFAVRPEGSVSTLKIQRTERGDSAVYLCASSLMVGPQETQYFGPGTRLLVL.

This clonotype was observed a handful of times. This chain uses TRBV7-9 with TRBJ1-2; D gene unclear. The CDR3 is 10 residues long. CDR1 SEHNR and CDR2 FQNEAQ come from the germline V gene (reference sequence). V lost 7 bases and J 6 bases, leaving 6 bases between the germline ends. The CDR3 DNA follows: TGTGCCAGCATTCGTAATGGCTACACCTTC. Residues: CASIRNGYTF.

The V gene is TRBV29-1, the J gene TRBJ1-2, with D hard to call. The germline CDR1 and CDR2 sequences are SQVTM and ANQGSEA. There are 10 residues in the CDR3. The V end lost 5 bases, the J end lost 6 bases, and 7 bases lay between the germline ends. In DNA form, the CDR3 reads TGCAGCGTTAGGACCCATGGCTACACCTTC. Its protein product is CSVRTHGYTF.

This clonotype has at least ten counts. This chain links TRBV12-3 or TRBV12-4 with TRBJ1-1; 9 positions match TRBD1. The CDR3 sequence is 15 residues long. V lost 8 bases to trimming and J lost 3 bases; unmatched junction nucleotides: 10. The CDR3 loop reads CASVFSRQGDTEAFF. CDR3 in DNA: TGTGCCAGCGTTTTTTCTCGACAGGGGGACACTGAAGCTTTCTTT.

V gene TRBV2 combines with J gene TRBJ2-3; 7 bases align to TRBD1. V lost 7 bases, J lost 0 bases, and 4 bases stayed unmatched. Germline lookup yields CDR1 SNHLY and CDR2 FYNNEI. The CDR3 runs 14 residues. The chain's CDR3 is CASTMTGSTDTQYF. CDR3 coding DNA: TGTGCCAGCACCATGACAGGGAGCACAGATACGCAGTATTTT.